This T cell receptor beta chain originates from a study of blood T cell repertoires in COVID-19. Data came from immunoSEQ multiplex PCR; TCRdb stores just in-frame clones and leaves some out. The sample lists 250,000 to 350,000 clones; 87% were seen once. The CDR3 is made up of 14 amino acids. The germline V gene has CDR1 SNHLY and CDR2 FYNNEI. J was trimmed by 7 bases and V by 6 bases; bases with no gene match: 9. The sequence derives from a woman aged 45-59 years who had recovered from COVID-19. Sequencing was carried out using peripheral blood. The rearrangement links TRBV2 to TRBJ1-5; 7 bases match TRBD1. This CDR3 reads CASRTGERGQPQHF. The CDR3 DNA is TGTGCCAGCAGAACAGGGGAGAGAGGACAGCCCCAGCATTTT.